Listed below are T cell receptor beta chains from one sample, sequenced in a study of OX40 agonist ivuxolimab in advanced cancers. Using immunoSEQ multiplex PCR, the repertoire was profiled, and TCRdb retains in-frame clones only, with some absent. The sample yields approximately 52,000 clones, roughly four fifths seen once. Sequenced here: CD4+ or CD8+ T cells sorted from blood, sampled in a trial of the OX40 agonist ivuxolimab. The receptors originated from an adult with an advanced solid tumor such as melanoma, head and neck, liver or kidney cancer. The CDR3 runs from the conserved cysteine through the conserved F or W. The D gene is left open where the match is weak. Clone size is stated in some rows and not others, as once, few, many or a class when expanded.

clone size | D gene | J gene | CDR3 length | V gene | CDR3 protein | CDR3 DNA
once | TRBD2 | TRBJ2-3 | 17 | TRBV11-2 | CASSPGRQRGGKDTQYF | TGTGCCAGCAGCCCCGGGAGGCAGCGGGGGGGCAAAGATACGCAGTATTTT
- | - | TRBJ1-2 | 13 | TRBV9 | CASSVGTWGGYTF | TGTGCCAGCAGCGTAGGTACTTGGGGTGGCTACACCTTC
- | - | TRBJ1-5 | 15 | TRBV28 | CASSLESGADQPQHF | TGTGCCAGCAGCTTGGAGTCAGGGGCGGATCAGCCCCAGCATTTT
- | - | TRBJ1-6 | 14 | TRBV6-1 | CASNRIGSGSPLHF | TGTGCCAGCAATAGGATCGGGTCTGGTTCACCCCTCCACTTT
- | TRBD1 | TRBJ1-1 | 11 | TRBV7-9 | CASSKQGVAFF | TGTGCCAGCAGCAAACAGGGGGTGGCTTTCTTT
- | - | TRBJ2-1 | 14 | TRBV6-5 | CASSYLQGALEQFF | TGTGCCAGCAGTTACCTTCAGGGTGCCCTTGAGCAGTTCTTC
once | TRBD1 | TRBJ1-1 | 18 | TRBV9 | CASSPGTGGTPWGTEAFF | TGTGCCAGCAGCCCTGGGACAGGGGGAACCCCATGGGGCACTGAAGCTTTCTTT
- | - | TRBJ1-5 | 12 | TRBV28 | CASRVGNQPQHF | TGTGCCAGCAGAGTTGGCAATCAGCCCCAGCATTTT
- | - | TRBJ1-5 | 16 | TRBV19 | CASSIGRILAGQPQHF | TGTGCCAGTAGTATAGGACGGATACTCGCCGGTCAGCCCCAGCATTTT
- | TRBD1 | TRBJ1-2 | 14 | TRBV11-2 | CASSLGQGDYGYTF | TGTGCCAGCAGCCTAGGACAGGGTGACTATGGCTACACCTTC
- | TRBD1 | TRBJ2-7 | 15 | TRBV4-3 | CASSRGQGRSDEQYF | TGCGCCAGCAGCCGAGGACAGGGAAGATCAGACGAGCAGTACTTC
- | - | TRBJ2-2 | 13 | TRBV18 | CASSPTYTGELFF | TGTGCCAGCTCACCTACTTACACCGGGGAGCTGTTTTTT
- | - | TRBJ2-1 | 15 | TRBV7-9 | CASSLAGRSYNEQFF | TGTGCCAGCAGCTTAGCGGGGCGTTCCTACAATGAGCAGTTCTTC
- | - | TRBJ2-5 | 13 | TRBV6-5 | CASTPPGTWAQYF | TGTGCCAGCACTCCCCCCGGGACATGGGCCCAGTACTTC
large | - | TRBJ2-5 | 15 | TRBV21-1 | CASSTDLPTQGTQYF | TGTGCCAGCAGCACGGACCTTCCAACCCAGGGGACCCAGTACTTC
- | - | TRBJ2-3 | 16 | TRBV9 | CASSVWGAPRTDTQYF | TGTGCCAGCAGCGTATGGGGGGCGCCTCGCACAGATACGCAGTATTTT
once | TRBD1 | TRBJ1-1 | 17 | TRBV5-4 | CASSLGQGKGIGTEAFF | TGTGCCAGCAGCCTGGGACAGGGTAAGGGAATCGGCACTGAAGCTTTCTTT
- | - | TRBJ1-6 | 13 | TRBV11-3 | CASSPGDRSPLHF | TGTGCCAGCAGCCCGGGGGACCGCTCACCCCTCCACTTT
- | - | TRBJ1-2 | 15 | TRBV9 | CASSVGLQGNYGYTF | TGTGCCAGCAGCGTAGGACTACAGGGAAACTATGGCTACACCTTC
- | TRBD2 | TRBJ2-7 | 14 | TRBV6-6 | CASGGVGTGYEQYF | TGTGCCAGCGGGGGGGTTGGGACTGGCTACGAGCAGTACTTC
- | - | TRBJ1-2 | 14 | TRBV6-1 | CASSERQPHYGYTF | TGTGCCAGCAGTGAACGGCAGCCCCACTATGGCTACACCTTC
- | TRBD2 | TRBJ2-1 | 18 | TRBV6-1 | CASSGLPGTSGSYNEQFF | TGTGCCAGCAGTGGGCTCCCCGGGACTAGCGGCTCCTACAATGAGCAGTTCTTC
- | - | TRBJ2-3 | 14 | TRBV6-1 | CAGGWAEFADTQYF | TGTGCCGGTGGTTGGGCTGAGTTCGCAGATACGCAGTATTTT
once | TRBD2 | TRBJ2-1 | 15 | TRBV7-2 | CASSPSSLAGDEQFF | TGTGCCAGCAGCCCATCAAGCCTAGCGGGGGATGAGCAGTTCTTC
- | TRBD2 | TRBJ2-5 | 15 | TRBV6-1 | CASSTSGGALVTQYF | TGTGCCAGCAGTACTAGCGGGGGGGCTTTAGTGACCCAGTACTTC
- | TRBD1 | TRBJ2-7 | 14 | TRBV19 | CASTDGTVRREQYF | TGTGCCAGTACCGACGGGACAGTAAGGCGCGAGCAGTACTTC
few | TRBD2 | TRBJ2-4 | 16 | TRBV27 | CASSLSPTSFRGIQYF | TGTGCCAGCAGTTTATCTCCGACTAGCTTTAGGGGCATTCAGTACTTC
- | - | TRBJ1-2 | 13 | TRBV28 | CASNPPGVTGYTF | TGTGCCAGCAACCCTCCCGGGGTAACTGGCTACACCTTC
- | - | TRBJ1-2 | 11 | TRBV6-6 | CASANGYGYTF | TGTGCCAGCGCCAACGGCTATGGCTACACCTTC
- | - | TRBJ1-1 | 12 | TRBV30 | CAWDTGNTEAFF | TGTGCCTGGGACACAGGGAACACTGAAGCTTTCTTT
- | - | TRBJ2-4 | 15 | TRBV5-1 | CASSEVAPPENIQYF | TGCGCCAGCAGTGAAGTAGCGCCCCCAGAAAACATTCAGTACTTC
- | TRBD2 | TRBJ2-5 | 14 | TRBV7-2 | CASSLALAQETQYF | TGTGCCAGCAGCTTAGCACTAGCGCAAGAGACCCAGTACTTC
- | - | TRBJ2-3 | 11 | TRBV19 | CASRGGDTQYF | TGTGCCAGTAGGGGAGGAGATACGCAGTATTTT
few | TRBD1 | TRBJ1-2 | 14 | TRBV4-1 | CASSPEDRGYGYTF | TGCGCCAGCAGCCCGGAGGACAGGGGATATGGCTACACCTTC
- | - | TRBJ2-5 | 14 | TRBV6-5 | CASSSRGASETQYF | TGTGCCAGCAGCTCGAGGGGGGCCTCAGAGACCCAGTACTTC
- | - | TRBJ1-6 | 13 | TRBV9 | CASSVGTDSPLHF | TGTGCCAGCAGCGTAGGAACGGACTCACCCCTCCACTTT
- | - | TRBJ2-7 | 17 | TRBV5-5 | CASSLAPGGPDLYEQYF | TGTGCCAGCAGCTTGGCCCCGGGGGGCCCAGACTTGTACGAGCAGTACTTC
- | - | TRBJ1-2 | 13 | TRBV6-6 | CASSDTDNYGYTF | TGTGCCAGCTCAGACACAGACAACTATGGCTACACCTTC
- | - | TRBJ2-7 | 14 | TRBV19 | CASSTQGGNYEQYF | TGTGCCAGTAGTACACAGGGGGGGAACTACGAGCAGTACTTC
- | - | TRBJ1-3 | 12 | TRBV28 | CASSRGGNTIYF | TGTGCCAGCAGCAGGGGTGGAAACACCATATATTTT
- | - | TRBJ1-2 | 10 | TRBV20-1 | CSAKGTGYTF | TGCAGTGCTAAAGGGACTGGCTACACCTTC
- | - | TRBJ1-5 | 13 | TRBV7-8 | CASSLDSNQPQHF | TGTGCCAGCAGCCTCGACAGCAATCAGCCCCAGCATTTT
- | TRBD1 | TRBJ2-1 | 15 | TRBV9 | CASSETGGVYNEQFF | TGTGCCAGCAGCGAGACAGGGGGCGTCTACAATGAGCAGTTCTTC
- | TRBD1 | TRBJ2-1 | 15 | TRBV14 | CASSQWTGTSGEQFF | TGTGCCAGCAGCCAATGGACAGGGACGTCGGGTGAGCAGTTCTTC
- | TRBD2 | TRBJ2-5 | 14 | TRBV19 | CASSLAGGRETQYF | TGTGCCAGTAGCTTAGCGGGGGGGAGGGAGACCCAGTACTTC
- | TRBD2 | TRBJ2-7 | 15 | TRBV11-2 | CASSRGVLAGYEQYF | TGTGCCAGCAGCCGAGGGGTCCTAGCGGGCTACGAGCAGTACTTC
- | TRBD1 | TRBJ1-2 | 15 | TRBV7-2 | CASSAYRDRDYGYTF | TGTGCCAGCAGCGCCTATCGGGACAGGGACTATGGCTACACCTTC
- | - | TRBJ1-2 | 13 | TRBV5-4 | CASSGGEKYGYTF | TGTGCCAGCAGCGGGGGGGAGAAGTATGGCTACACCTTC
- | - | TRBJ2-1 | 14 | TRBV19 | CASTAVLSYNEQFF | TGTGCCAGTACGGCGGTCCTCTCCTACAATGAGCAGTTCTTC
- | - | TRBJ2-3 | 14 | TRBV18 | CASGPGMGGDTQYF | TGTGCCAGCGGTCCGGGGATGGGGGGAGATACGCAGTATTTT
- | - | TRBJ1-1 | 15 | TRBV6-5 | CASSRPAGQNTEAFF | TGTGCCAGCAGTCGCCCAGCAGGGCAGAACACTGAAGCTTTCTTT